This T cell receptor (beta chain) was retrieved from a study of shared clonotypes between healthy human individuals. General study points: Donor scarcity curtailed the genetic and exposure-history diversity represented herein. The study sampled only blood, and tissue repertoires likely differ. A reduction in generation probabilities was seen for non-shared clonotypes relative to those shared by all four donors.

CD45RA-negative memory and CD45RA+ naive subsets were split from the CD4+ cells. The ends were cut back, 2 bases at V and 2 bases at J, with 22 bases in the middle. Looked up from germline, CDR1 is SGHRS and CDR2 is YFSETQ. The CDR3 is made up of 18 amino acids. For this clone: Its matching antigen is unknown.

The data were produced by immunoSEQ multiplex PCR, yet TCRdb's version contains in-frame clones alone and is incomplete. The data contain around 720,000 clones, 60% to 75% of them singletons. This receptor was identified in a woman in her twenties or thirties in good health. Material: memory CD4+ T cells sorted from blood. Subset reported: CD45RA-negative fraction. J is TRBJ2-5 and V is TRBV5-1; tentatively, D is TRBD1 (6 bases). The chain's CDR3 is CASSFRGSQGNLQETQYF. The CDR3 nucleotides read TGCGCCAGCAGCTTTAGGGGGAGTCAGGGTAATTTGCAAGAGACCCAGTACTTC.